This T cell receptor beta chain comes out of a study of blood T cell repertoires in COVID-19 (dated by TCRdb to 2018 to 2021). Study-wide context: The collaborator samples originated in the United States, Italy and Spain and spanned the acute and convalescent phases of COVID-19. Subjects who had been exposed to COVID-19, were actively infected with it, or had recovered from it provided the deeply sampled blood TCRbeta repertoires that made up the dataset. Sample metadata almost always included a de-identified subject ID, COVID-19 status, age in years and sex. A freely available public database, intended as a resource for researchers studying the immune response to SARS-CoV-2, is where the repertoires were released. Samples were obtained from the ongoing ImmuneRACE study (first 160 participants) and from 1,254 subjects provided by 6 global collaborators. Where available, HLA class I and class II types were obtained from metadata supplied by the sample provider rather than from assay-based typing. The material from the prospective study consisted of cDNA or gDNA derived from T cells, B-cell-depleted T cells, or PBMCs.

The CDR3 starts with the cysteine, ends with the phenylalanine, and has 15 residues. Just CDR3 DNA is preserved here, 45 bases in frame from base 1. CDR1 and CDR2, per the germline V gene (reference sequence), are SGHKS and YYEKEE. Relative to germline, V is 4 bases shorter and J is 1 base shorter, with 12 bases between their ends. Whole blood was collected in K2EDTA tubes by collaborating institutions according to the institutions' own protocols. Collaborator samples were shipped for TCRbeta analysis as frozen whole blood, isolated PBMCs, or DNA extracted from either sample type. This clone appeared once. Its antigen is currently not known. Base qualities are not at hand, and no much larger clone is one base apart. TCRbeta CDR3 regions were amplified from genomic DNA using the immunoSEQ Assay, a bias-controlled multiplex PCR. The authors processed their data as follows. Within the assay, amplification of reference gene primers was used to estimate how many nucleated cells each sample contained. Sequence reads were collapsed and filtered to measure the absolute abundance of every unique TCRbeta CDR3 rearrangement. Productive Simpson clonality was computed per sample as the square root of Simpson's diversity index over productive rearrangements. The clones in this table, taken by TCRdb from immuneACCESS, are in-frame only. Not every clone is retained; where verified, under half of the shortfall comes from an unresolved V gene, and the cause of the rest is unknown. The V and J calls and the clone size are those of that table, but D and trimming were determined from the DNA. The sample table contains about 220,000 clones; only one count was recorded for roughly 75% of them. The ten most abundant clones make up over 7% of the sample.

The paper's findings and limits, for the study overall: Clinical and demographic metadata were provided uncurated, with the amount varying by source and participant.

Sequencing was done on a sample of peripheral blood. This clonotype was obtained from a woman between 65 and 79 years old with acute or convalescent COVID-19. The sequence links TRBV5-5 to TRBJ2-4; TRBD2 is possibly the D segment (7 matching bases). The nucleotides read TGTGCCAGCAGCGGGAGGGGGTCGGCCAAAAACATTCAGTACTTC. This encodes CASSGRGSAKNIQYF.